This TCR beta chain was identified in a study of T cells in tumors after PD-1 blockade. Squamous cell carcinoma tissue after treatment was collected an average of 31 days into therapy. Tumor or blood genomic DNA was sequenced, with inputs of about 550 ng to 6,500 ng. Measured with immunoSEQ multiplex PCR; TCRdb has only the in-frame clones, and not every one. The sample holds about 15,000 clones, 55% to 80% seen once. Note on this clone: The antigen remains unidentified.

Whole-study results and caveats: Squamous carcinoma: around 50% of expanded exhausted clones novel, versus 29% of other expanded CD8+ clones. Approximately 41% of tumor TCR clonotypes were also found in blood.

The source material was tumor tissue, sampled after anti-PD-1 treatment. The source is a human donor with cutaneous squamous cell carcinoma.

CDR3 in DNA: TGTGCCAGCAAGGGGGTGAACATGAACACTGAAGCTTTCTTT. As protein: CASKGVNMNTEAFF. This chain links TRBV6-5 with TRBJ1-1; TRBD1 might be the D (6 bases). The CDR3 sequence is 14 residues long. The V and J ends lost 7 bases and 0 bases respectively, with 12 bases between them. Germline CDR1 and CDR2: MNHEY and SVGAGI.